This T cell receptor beta chain was retrieved from a study of blood T cell repertoires in COVID-19. For the study at large: The United States, Italy and Spain supplied acute and convalescent COVID-19 samples.

Individuals aged about 18 to 89 years were recruited from fewer than 25 US areas. Participants had their cohort set by participant-reported clinical history. Data came from immunoSEQ multiplex PCR; TCRdb stores just in-frame clones and leaves some out. This table has 400,000 or so clones, about 90% appearing once. CDR1 is MNHEY and CDR2 is SVGAGI in the germline V gene. V gave up 6 bases and J gave up 6 bases, with 14 bases separating them. The CDR3 consists of 13 residues. The receptor was isolated from a man aged 40-49 years in a cohort exposed to, infected with or recovered from COVID-19 (not recorded which). The material sequenced was PBMCs or T cells enriched from blood (not recorded which). The chain couples TRBV6-5 to TRBJ1-2; possible D gene TRBD1, 5 bases. The CDR3 sequence: CASSWGGSDGYTF. DNA for the CDR3: TGTGCCAGCAGCTGGGGGGGGTCGGATGGCTACACCTTC.